The following is a TCR beta chain sequence with its context. Its antigen has not been determined. Base qualities are not provided; no much larger clone lies one nucleotide away. The sample is drawn from a study of identical twins (dated by TCRdb to 2016 to 2017). As for the study more broadly: The study deep-sequenced TCR alpha and beta repertoires from monozygotic twins, unrelated adults of various ages and cord blood to test whether fetal clonotypes persist. To rule out contamination, replicate twin experiments were performed at different times with different library preparation protocols.

All donors were healthy Caucasians. Libraries were prepared through 5' RACE. Sequencing was performed on an Illumina HiSeq 2000. Template switching added a universal primer binding site, and the final cDNA carried a unique molecular identifier that allowed TCR cDNA molecules to be counted accurately. Specific primers in the conserved constant-segment region were used to synthesize first-strand cDNA for TCR alpha and beta chains. To control for contamination, every cDNA library carried two barcodes: a SMART-Mk sample barcode plus Illumina barcodes. TruSeq adapter sequences and Illumina sample barcodes were added in two successive PCR steps. Sequencing of the TCR alpha and beta cDNA libraries was done on the Illumina HiSeq platform using custom primers. In the paper's pipeline: Raw reads were processed with MiGEC to extract unique molecular identifiers, and MiXCR was used to determine CDR3 positions. Recombination models were inferred per individual with the repgenHMM and IGoR tools using an EM algorithm. The tcR package in R was used for shared clonotype analysis, with sharing normalized by the product of cloneset sizes. To study raw recombination without the effects of thymic and clonal selection, out-of-frame nonproductive sequences were analyzed. Through fastp at Q25 and MiXCR, TCRdb rebuilt clones from the public reads, retaining in-frame beta chains. A single entry per CDR3 protein holds the most common genes and DNA from its merged rows. The V and J calls were not made by the authors but by TCRdb's processing. The sample includes 1.5 million to 2 million distinct CDR3 sequences, with less than 35% observed a single time. 0.27% of the sample goes to the ten largest clones.

General study outcomes and caveats: Because the same donors could not be followed over many years, conclusions were based on cross-sectional statistical analysis. Compared with coincidental sharing between unrelated individuals, an excess of low generation-probability sequences was observed among out-of-frame TCR alpha sequences shared between twins. A weaker excess of twin sharing was found in beta out-of-frame sequences because the signal-to-noise ratio was lowered by fewer shared sequences. In monozygotic twins, recombination models systematically underestimated out-of-frame TCR alpha sharing, but the models matched the sharing seen between unrelated individuals. Zero-insertion analyses could be partly confounded by invariant T cells such as MAIT and iNKT, though diverse VJ usage argued against such confounding for most clonotypes. Abundant cord blood beta clonotypes had fewer insertions, young adult naive repertoires showed a similar but weaker trend, and memory repertoires showed no such trend.

Sequencing used cord blood. The sequence was obtained from a newborn girl in good health.

The nucleotide sequence reads TGTGCCAGCAGTGGTAACAGGACGCCCTTTGACTACACCTTC. It translates to CASSGNRTPFDYTF. Recombination linked TRBV2 to TRBJ1-2, and the D gene may be TRBD1, 5 bases matching. CDR1 SNHLY and CDR2 FYNNEI are derived from the germline V gene. Reading from cysteine to phenylalanine, the CDR3 counts 14 amino acids. This entry keeps only the CDR3 DNA: 42 bases, framed from base 1. Trimming takes 4 bases from V and 10 bases from J, and the germline ends sit 19 bases apart.